The 28 T cell receptor beta chains below all came from one sample that was sequenced in a study of T-cell reconstitution after alpha-beta-depleted transplantation in children. Unique molecular identifiers were used in preparing the TCRbeta library. TCRdb re-called the PCR reads with MiXCR, one entry per CDR3 protein. The sample shows 500,000 to 600,000 distinct CDR3 sequences, about 31% of them seen only once. The sequencing used PBMCs from the stem cell graft donor, collected from the stem cell graft. Receptors originate from a human donor who donated a stem cell graft to a child with aplastic anemia.

This chain connects TRBV4-3 to TRBJ1-6; D gene ambiguous. The V end lost 0 bases, the J end lost 10 bases, and 10 bases lay between the germline ends. This CDR3 has 14 amino acids. CDR1 is LGHNA, CDR2 YSLEER, per germline. CDR3 sequence (DNA): TGCGCCAGCAGCCAAGAGGTGGAGACCTCACCCCTCCACTTT. Amino acids: CASSQEVETSPLHF.

This clonotype was seen many times. The V call is TRBV10-2, the J call TRBJ2-5; no clear D. The CDR3 length is 15 residues. With 0 bases removed from V and 5 bases from J, the gap between germline ends came to 13 bases. The germline gives CDR1 WSHSY, CDR2 SAAADI. The CDR3 spells CASSESYTYTETQYF. In nucleotides, the CDR3 is TGCGCCAGCAGTGAGTCTTACACGTATACTGAGACCCAGTACTTC.

The chain combines TRBV10-3 with TRBJ1-2, with 9 positions matching TRBD1. Unmatched junction bases numbered 2, after V lost 7 bases and J lost 2 bases. Germline lookup yields CDR1 ENHRY and CDR2 SYGVKD. The CDR3 sequence is 13 residues long. CDR3 sequence: CAINGQGNYGYTF. The CDR3 DNA is TGTGCCATCAACGGACAGGGGAACTATGGCTACACCTTC.

There are a few counts of this clonotype. V usage is TRBV29-1 and J usage is TRBJ1-1; no definite D call. Trimming shortened V by 5 bases and J by 1 base, and 8 bases separated the two germline ends. This CDR3 spans 12 amino acids. Germline CDR1 reads SQVTM; CDR2 reads ANQGSEA. In DNA form, the CDR3 reads TGCAGCGTTAATCCGGGGAACACTGAAGCTTTCTTT. Its protein product is CSVNPGNTEAFF.

The V gene is TRBV5-1, the J gene TRBJ2-2, with D perhaps TRBD1 (6 bases). CDR1 SGHRS and CDR2 YFSETQ come from the germline V gene. V shed 0 bases and J shed 6 bases, with 12 bases lying between them. This CDR3 is 15 amino acids long. Here the CDR3 DNA reads TGCGCCAGCAGCTTGGAAGGCCAGGGGTCCGGGGAGCTGTTTTTT. It is translated as CASSLEGQGSGELFF.

This clonotype was counted between two and nine times. The chain links TRBV29-1 to TRBJ1-1; D is unclear. The germline CDR1 and CDR2 sequences are SQVTM and ANQGSEA. The CDR3 has 12 amino acids. The V gene lost 2 bases and the J gene lost 2 bases, with 6 bases spanning the gap. Here the CDR3 reads CSVEKGNTEAFF. The CDR3 nucleotides read TGCAGCGTTGAAAAAGGAAACACTGAAGCTTTCTTT.

This clonotype was seen more than once but under ten times. The chain recombines TRBV10-3 with TRBJ1-3; D possibly corresponds to TRBD1 (5 bases). Trimming shortened V by 11 bases and J by 0 bases, and 11 bases separated the two germline ends. The CDR3 sequence is 13 residues long. Per germline, CDR1 ENHRY and CDR2 SYGVKD. As DNA, the CDR3 is TGTGCCTCCTCGGGGGACTCTGGAAACACCATATATTTT. Translation: CASSGDSGNTIYF.

The chain joins TRBV12-3 or TRBV12-4 to TRBJ1-5; 8 bases agree with TRBD1. V lost 6 bases and J lost 3; bases outside the gene matches: 13. The CDR3 runs to 17 residues. The CDR3 protein is CASSHNRGGVVNQPQHF. CDR3 coding DNA: TGTGCCAGCAGCCACAACAGGGGGGGCGTAGTCAATCAGCCCCAGCATTTT.

The chain is built from TRBV30 and TRBJ2-5; 7 bases line up with TRBD2. Germline lookup yields CDR1 GTSNPN and CDR2 SVGIG (reference sequence). V dropped 0 bases and J dropped 5; count of bases not matched to a gene: 9. The CDR3 length is 15 residues. The CDR3 sequence: CAWSVGEGLGETQYF. DNA of the CDR3: TGTGCCTGGAGTGTAGGGGAGGGTTTGGGGGAGACCCAGTACTTC.

The chain is built from TRBV29-1 and TRBJ1-2; perhaps TRBD1 as D (6 bases). Germline lookup yields CDR1 SQVTM and CDR2 ANQGSEA. The CDR3 spans 12 residues. V lost 8 bases to trimming and J lost 3 bases, with 13 bases between them. The CDR3 reads CSTRRGDYGYTF. In nucleotides, the CDR3 is TGCAGCACCAGGAGGGGGGACTATGGCTACACCTTC.

The rearrangement joins TRBV4-2 to TRBJ2-1; 10 bases fit TRBD2. V lost 0 bases and J lost 3; bases outside the gene matches: 5. There are 17 residues in the CDR3. Germline CDR1 and CDR2: LGHNA and YNFKEQ. The CDR3 nucleotides read TGTGCCAGCAGCCAAGAATCTAGCGGGAGTATCTACAATGAGCAGTTCTTC. As protein: CASSQESSGSIYNEQFF.

V gene TRBV20-1 combines with J gene TRBJ2-7; a weak D match, TRBD2 (6 bases). The CDR3 runs 11 residues. Germline lookup yields CDR1 DFQATT and CDR2 SNEGSKA (reference sequence). V lost 5 bases to trimming and J lost 4 bases, with 9 bases between them. CDR3 residues: CSAPLAYEQYF. CDR3 DNA: TGCAGTGCTCCCCTAGCGTACGAGCAGTACTTC.

This clonotype was recorded a few times. The gene calls are TRBV5-6 and TRBJ2-1, with 7 bases aligning to TRBD1. CDR1 SGHDT and CDR2 YYEEEE come from the germline V gene. The length of the CDR3 is 11 residues. The V segment lost 3 bases and the J segment 11 bases; nucleotides outside the gene matches: 2. The CDR3 nucleotides are TGTGCCAGCAGCTCAGGGGGAAAGCAGTTCTTC. As protein: CASSSGGKQFF.

The chain links TRBV28 to TRBJ2-1; D remains ambiguous. The germline V gene encodes CDR1 MDHEN and CDR2 SYDVKM. The CDR3 length is 16 residues. V lost 7 bases and J 0 bases, leaving 16 bases between the germline ends. The chain's CDR3 is CASTPRQESSYNEQFF. CDR3 DNA sequence: TGTGCCAGCACCCCACGGCAGGAGAGCTCCTACAATGAGCAGTTCTTC.

J is TRBJ2-3 and V is TRBV29-1; D possibly corresponds to TRBD1 (7 bases). The CDR3 is made up of 15 amino acids. The germline V gene has CDR1 SQVTM and CDR2 ANQGSEA. In nucleotides, the CDR3 is TGCAGGGCCCTTTGGGGGAGCAGGGGGGCAGATACGCAGTATTTT. Its translation: CRALWGSRGADTQYF.

This clonotype has only a few counts. The chain couples TRBV5-1 to TRBJ2-3; D might be TRBD2 (5 bases). V lost 5 bases, J lost 2 bases, and 9 bases lay in between. CDR3 size: 13 residues. Germline V gene sequence: CDR1 SGHRS, CDR2 YFSETQ. DNA for the CDR3: TGCGCCAGCAGAGGGCGGGTCACAGATACGCAGTATTTT. Translating gives CASRGRVTDTQYF. Using reference TRBV5-1 and TRBJ2-3 for the parts outside the CDR3, the full variable domain is KAGVTQTPRYLIKTRGQQVTLSCSPISGHRSVSWYQQTPGQGLQFLFEYFSETQRNKGNFPGRFSGRQFSNSRSEMNVSTLELGDSALYLCASRGRVTDTQYFGPGTRLTVL.

This clonotype was observed a handful of times. The rearrangement links TRBV20-1 to TRBJ2-1; 13 bases align to TRBD2. The germline V gene encodes CDR1 DFQATT and CDR2 SNEGSKA (reference sequence). This CDR3 region has 14 residues. J gave up 8 bases and V 6 bases, and 7 bases lay outside the gene matches. The CDR3 nucleotides are TGCAGTGCCGTTGGGACTAGCGGGACTGATGAGCAGTTCTTC. It specifies CSAVGTSGTDEQFF.

This sequence joins TRBV4-1 and TRBJ2-3; D gene ambiguous. This CDR3 is 13 amino acids long. Per the germline V gene, CDR1 is MGHRA and CDR2 is YSYEKL. Trimming removed 0 bases from V and 0 bases from J, with 1 base in between. The chain's CDR3 is CASSQESTDTQYF. DNA of the CDR3: TGCGCCAGCAGCCAAGAAAGCACAGATACGCAGTATTTT.

This clonotype came up a few times. This sequence joins TRBV12-3 or TRBV12-4 and TRBJ1-1; 9 positions match TRBD1. The CDR3 covers 14 residues. Germline trimming cut 3 bases from V and 6 bases from J; bases unmatched to any gene: 5. CDR3 region: CASSLTGGNSEAFF. The CDR3 nucleotides read TGTGCCAGCAGTTTGACAGGGGGTAATTCTGAAGCTTTCTTT.

The chain carries TRBV7-2 and TRBJ2-5, with D possibly being TRBD2 (6 bases). Per germline, CDR1 SGHTA and CDR2 FQGNSA. CDR3 length: 16 amino acids. V lost 1 base and J 1 base, leaving 13 bases between the germline ends. This CDR3 is CASSLVRSSGQETQYF. The DNA of the CDR3 is TGTGCCAGCAGCTTAGTTCGTAGTAGCGGCCAAGAGACCCAGTACTTC.

V gene TRBV5-1 combines with J gene TRBJ1-4, with a weak D call TRBD1 (5 bases). Germline V gene sequence: CDR1 SGHRS, CDR2 YFSETQ. Trimming took off 0 bases at V and 4 bases at J, with 7 bases between the two ends. This CDR3 has 14 residues. The CDR3 sequence: CASSLGQINEKLFF. Written as DNA, the CDR3 is TGCGCCAGCAGCTTGGGACAGATTAATGAAAAACTGTTTTTT.

The sample holds a few counts of this clonotype. Here the CDR3 reads CASSTSGSYEQYV. CDR3 DNA sequence: TGTGCCAGCAGTACTTCAGGATCTTACGAGCAGTACGTC. The rearrangement joins TRBV6-5 to TRBJ2-7; D gene unclear. The germline V gene has CDR1 MNHEY and CDR2 SVGAGI. V dropped 5 bases and J dropped 4 bases, with 12 bases sitting between them. This CDR3 region has 13 residues.

The table lists this clonotype with a count of one. The chain couples TRBV28 to TRBJ1-1; TRBD1 matches 7 bases. Unmatched junction bases numbered 22, after V lost 5 bases and J lost 4 bases. This CDR3 has 19 residues. Germline CDR1 is MDHEN and CDR2 is SYDVKM. DNA for the CDR3: TGTGCCAGCAGTCTAAGGGCCGAAGTAATACAGGGGTCGAGCACTGAAGCTTTCTTT. Translated, it gives CASSLRAEVIQGSSTEAFF.

In its sample, this clonotype was seen a few times. This chain connects TRBV20-1 to TRBJ1-5; D is uncertain. Germline CDR1 and CDR2: DFQATT and SNEGSKA (reference sequence). The V and J ends lost 1 base and 3 bases respectively, with 10 bases between them. The CDR3 runs to 14 residues. The CDR3 region is CSARVARANQPQHF. The DNA for the CDR3 is TGCAGTGCTAGAGTGGCTAGGGCCAATCAGCCCCAGCATTTT.

The CDR3 bases are TGTGCCAGTAGGGGACGGGAGAAGTATGGCTACACCTTC. This encodes CASRGREKYGYTF. The chain combines TRBV19 with TRBJ1-2; D may be TRBD1 (5 bases). CDR3 length: 13 residues. Trimming took off 6 bases at V and 5 bases at J, with 13 bases between the two ends. Germline assignment: CDR1 LNHDA and CDR2 SQIVND (reference sequence).

This clonotype was found a few times. Here the CDR3 DNA reads TGTGCCAGCAGCTTATCTACTGGGACACTTTCCGGTGAGCAGTTCTTC. Translation gives CASSLSTGTLSGEQFF. The genes are TRBV11-2 and TRBJ2-1, with D possibly TRBD1 on 6 matching bases. V was shortened by 2 bases and J by 9 bases, with 20 bases between the two germline ends. CDR1 SGHAT and CDR2 FQNNGV come from the germline V gene. The CDR3 runs to 16 residues.

This clonotype occurred many times. V is TRBV6-1 and J is TRBJ1-2; D unresolved. CDR1 MNHNS and CDR2 SASEGT come from the germline V gene. Trimming cost V 5 bases and J 8 bases, with 24 bases left between them. The CDR3 totals 16 residues. The CDR3 DNA is TGTGCCAGCAGTCCGGTTTTTGCCAGTCTTGCAGGCGGCTACACCTTC. Translated: CASSPVFASLAGGYTF.

The rearrangement joins TRBV20-1 to TRBJ1-2; no clear D gene. The CDR3 contains 15 residues. Germline V gene data show CDR1 as DFQATT and CDR2 as SNEGSKA (reference sequence). V lost 0 bases, J lost 3 bases, and 14 bases lay in between. CDR3 nucleotide sequence: TGCAGTGCTAGAGATACAGCCCCCCGGCACTATGGCTACACCTTC. It is translated as CSARDTAPRHYGYTF.